What follows describes a single T cell receptor (beta chain). Antigen specificity is unknown. This entry belongs to a study of T cell responses to AZD1222 COVID-19 vaccine. Study context: Pooling was applied to second doses at about 4 or about 12 weeks. Notes on the study in general: Baseline serostatus was positive in only six AZD1222 recipients. Spike-specific TCR breadth and depth went up after people got two AZD1222 doses. The sample set comprised mostly white British donors with more females, and clonal diversity was possibly underestimated.

Repertoires were generated with immunoSEQ multiplex PCR, while TCRdb's copy carries only in-frame clones and drops some. The data show 95,000 to 150,000 clones, with approximately 91% seen just once and approximately 28% held by the top ten. The V end was cut by 8 bases, the J end by 11 bases, with 26 bases between. The CDR3 has 15 amino acids. The germline V gene encodes CDR1 MNHNY and CDR2 SVGAGI (reference sequence). This TCR was recovered from an adult in good health. This chain uses TRBV6-6 with TRBJ2-3, with D tentatively TRBD2 (5 bases). Specimen: peripheral blood, collected on day 0 of AZD1222 vaccination. In DNA form, the CDR3 reads TGTGCCAGCGCGACCCCGGGAACAGTAAACGTTGGGCAGTATTTT. Its translation: CASATPGTVNVGQYF.